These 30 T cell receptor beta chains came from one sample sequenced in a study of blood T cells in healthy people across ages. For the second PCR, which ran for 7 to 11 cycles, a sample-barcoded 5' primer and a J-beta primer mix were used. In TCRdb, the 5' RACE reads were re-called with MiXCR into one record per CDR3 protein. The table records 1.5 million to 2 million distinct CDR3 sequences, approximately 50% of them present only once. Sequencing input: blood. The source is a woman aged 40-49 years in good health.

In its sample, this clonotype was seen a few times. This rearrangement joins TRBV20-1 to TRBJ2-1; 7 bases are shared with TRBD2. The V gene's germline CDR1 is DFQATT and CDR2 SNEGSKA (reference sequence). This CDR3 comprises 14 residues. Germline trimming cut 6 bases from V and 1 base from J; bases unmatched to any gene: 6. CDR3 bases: TGCAGTGCACCGGGACTAACTTCCTACAATGAGCAGTTCTTC. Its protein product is CSAPGLTSYNEQFF.

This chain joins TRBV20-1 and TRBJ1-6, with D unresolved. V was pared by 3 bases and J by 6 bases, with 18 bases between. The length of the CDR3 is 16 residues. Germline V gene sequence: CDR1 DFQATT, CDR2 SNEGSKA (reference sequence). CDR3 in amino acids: CSASVFSPNPNSPLHF. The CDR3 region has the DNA TGCAGTGCTAGTGTCTTCAGCCCGAACCCTAATTCACCCCTCCACTTT.

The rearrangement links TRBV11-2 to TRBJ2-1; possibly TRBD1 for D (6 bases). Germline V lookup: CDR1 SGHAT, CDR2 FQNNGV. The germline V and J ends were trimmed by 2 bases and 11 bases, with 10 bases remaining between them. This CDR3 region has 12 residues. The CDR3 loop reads CASSLPDSQQFF. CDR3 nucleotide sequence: TGTGCCAGCAGCTTACCGGACAGCCAGCAGTTCTTC.

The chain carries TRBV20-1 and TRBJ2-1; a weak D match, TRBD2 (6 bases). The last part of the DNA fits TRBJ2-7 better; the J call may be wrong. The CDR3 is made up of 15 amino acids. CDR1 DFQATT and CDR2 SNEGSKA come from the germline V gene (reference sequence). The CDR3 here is CSARDQEGPYNEQYF. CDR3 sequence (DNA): TGCAGTGCTAGAGATCAGGAGGGCCCCTACAATGAGCAGTACTTC.

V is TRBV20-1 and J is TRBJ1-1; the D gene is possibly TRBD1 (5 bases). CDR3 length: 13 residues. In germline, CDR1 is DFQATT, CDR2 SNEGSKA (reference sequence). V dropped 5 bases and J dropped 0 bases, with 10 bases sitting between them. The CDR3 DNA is TGCAGTGCTCCGACAGAAATGAACACTGAAGCTTTCTTT. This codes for CSAPTEMNTEAFF.

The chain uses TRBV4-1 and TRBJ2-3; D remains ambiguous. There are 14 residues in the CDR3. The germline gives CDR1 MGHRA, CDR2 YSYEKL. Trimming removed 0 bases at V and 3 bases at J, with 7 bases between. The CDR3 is CASSQDLETDTQYF. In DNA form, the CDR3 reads TGCGCCAGCAGCCAAGATCTCGAAACAGATACGCAGTATTTT.

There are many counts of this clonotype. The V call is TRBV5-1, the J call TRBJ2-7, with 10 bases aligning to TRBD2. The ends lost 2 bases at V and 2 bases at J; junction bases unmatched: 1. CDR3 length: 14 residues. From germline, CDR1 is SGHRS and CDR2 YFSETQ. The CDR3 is CASSLAGGTYEQYF. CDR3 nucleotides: TGCGCCAGCAGCTTAGCGGGGGGGACCTACGAGCAGTACTTC.

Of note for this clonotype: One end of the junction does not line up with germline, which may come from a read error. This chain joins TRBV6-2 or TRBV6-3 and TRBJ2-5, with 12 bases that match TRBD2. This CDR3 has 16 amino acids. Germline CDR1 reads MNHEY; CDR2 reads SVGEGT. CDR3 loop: CASSSRTSGVQETRYF. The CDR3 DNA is TGTGCCAGCAGTTCGCGGACTAGCGGGGTACAAGAGACCCGGTACTTC.

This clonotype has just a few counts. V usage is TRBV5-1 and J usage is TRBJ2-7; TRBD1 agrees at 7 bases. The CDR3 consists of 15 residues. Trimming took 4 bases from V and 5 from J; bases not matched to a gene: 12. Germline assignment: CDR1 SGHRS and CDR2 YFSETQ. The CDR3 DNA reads TGCGCCAGCAGCCCACCTGGACAGGTAGGACACGAGCAGTACTTC. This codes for CASSPPGQVGHEQYF.

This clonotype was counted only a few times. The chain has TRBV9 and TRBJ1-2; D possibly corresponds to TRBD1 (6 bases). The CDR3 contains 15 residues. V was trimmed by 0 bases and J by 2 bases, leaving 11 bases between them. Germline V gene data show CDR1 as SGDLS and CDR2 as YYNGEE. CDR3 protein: CASSVVGGPNYGYTF. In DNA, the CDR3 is TGTGCCAGCAGCGTAGTAGGGGGACCGAACTATGGCTACACCTTC.

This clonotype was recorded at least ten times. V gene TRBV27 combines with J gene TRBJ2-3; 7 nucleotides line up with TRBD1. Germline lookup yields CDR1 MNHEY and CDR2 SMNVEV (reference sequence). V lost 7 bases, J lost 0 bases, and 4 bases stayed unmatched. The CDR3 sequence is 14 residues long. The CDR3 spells CASTGTASTDTQYF. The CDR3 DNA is TGTGCCAGCACCGGGACAGCTAGCACAGATACGCAGTATTTT.

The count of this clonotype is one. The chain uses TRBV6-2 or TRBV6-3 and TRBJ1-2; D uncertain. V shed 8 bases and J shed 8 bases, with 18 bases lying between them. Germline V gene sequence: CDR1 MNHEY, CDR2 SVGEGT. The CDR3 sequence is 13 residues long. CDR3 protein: CASLASVAGGYTF. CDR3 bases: TGTGCCAGCCTCGCCTCGGTAGCTGGCGGCTACACCTTC.

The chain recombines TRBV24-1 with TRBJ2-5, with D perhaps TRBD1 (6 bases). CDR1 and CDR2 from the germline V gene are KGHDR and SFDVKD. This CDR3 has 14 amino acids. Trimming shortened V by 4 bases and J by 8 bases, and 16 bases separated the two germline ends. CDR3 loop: CATSEPDSVGTQYF. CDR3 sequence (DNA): TGTGCCACCAGTGAACCGGACAGTGTAGGTACCCAGTACTTC.

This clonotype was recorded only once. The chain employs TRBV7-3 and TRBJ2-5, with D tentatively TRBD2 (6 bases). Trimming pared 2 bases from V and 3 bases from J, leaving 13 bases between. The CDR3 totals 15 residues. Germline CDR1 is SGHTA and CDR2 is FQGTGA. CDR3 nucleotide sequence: TGTGCCAGCAGCTTAGGAGGGATGGGTAAAGAGACCCAGTACTTC. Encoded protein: CASSLGGMGKETQYF.

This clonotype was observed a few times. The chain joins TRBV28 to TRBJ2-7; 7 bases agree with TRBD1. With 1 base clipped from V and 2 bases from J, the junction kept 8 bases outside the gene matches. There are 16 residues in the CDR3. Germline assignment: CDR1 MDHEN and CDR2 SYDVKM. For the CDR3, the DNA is TGTGCCAGCAGTTTATCGGGGACAGAGCTGACCTACGAGCAGTACTTC. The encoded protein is CASSLSGTELTYEQYF.

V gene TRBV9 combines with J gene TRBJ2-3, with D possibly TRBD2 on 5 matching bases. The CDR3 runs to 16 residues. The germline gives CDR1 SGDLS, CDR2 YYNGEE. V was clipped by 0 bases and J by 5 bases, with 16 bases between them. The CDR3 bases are TGTGCCAGCAGCGTAGACAAAGACCCCCGGGGAGATACGCAGTATTTT. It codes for CASSVDKDPRGDTQYF. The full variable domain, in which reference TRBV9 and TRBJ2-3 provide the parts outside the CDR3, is DSGVTQTPKHLITATGQRVTLRCSPRSGDLSVYWYQQSLDQGLQFLIQYYNGEERAKGNILERFSAQQFPDLHSELNLSSLELGDSALYFCASSVDKDPRGDTQYFGPGTRLTVL.

The DNA for the CDR3 is TGTGCCAGCAGCCAAGATTCGTCGATGCGCCCCCTCCACTTT. Its protein is CASSQDSSMRPLHF. This chain joins TRBV4-2 and TRBJ1-6; no clear D. CDR1 is LGHNA, CDR2 YNFKEQ, per germline. The CDR3 has 14 amino acids. V lost 0 bases, J lost 13 bases, and 13 bases lay in between.

CDR3 in amino acids: CASSHQPGDEQFF. In nucleotides, the CDR3 is TGTGCCAGCAGCCACCAGCCGGGGGATGAGCAGTTCTTC. This chain joins TRBV14 and TRBJ2-1; a weak D match, TRBD2 (6 bases). Trimming pared 3 bases from V and 8 bases from J, leaving 11 bases between. The CDR3 sequence is 13 residues long. Germline-derived CDR1 and CDR2 are SGHDN and FVKESK.

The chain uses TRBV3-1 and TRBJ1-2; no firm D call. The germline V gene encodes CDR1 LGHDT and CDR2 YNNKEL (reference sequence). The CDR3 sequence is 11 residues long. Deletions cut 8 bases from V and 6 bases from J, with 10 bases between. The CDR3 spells CASGVLDGYTF. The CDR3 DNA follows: TGTGCCAGCGGGGTTTTAGATGGCTACACCTTC.

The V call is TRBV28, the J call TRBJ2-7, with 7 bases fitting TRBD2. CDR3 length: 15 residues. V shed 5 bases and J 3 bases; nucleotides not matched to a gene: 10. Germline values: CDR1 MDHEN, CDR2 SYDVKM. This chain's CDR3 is CASSLPTSSNYEQYF. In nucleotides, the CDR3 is TGTGCCAGCAGTCTCCCGACTAGCTCCAACTACGAGCAGTACTTC. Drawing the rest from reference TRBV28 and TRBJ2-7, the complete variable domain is DVKVTQSSRYLVKRTGEKVFLECVQDMDHENMFWYRQDPGLGLRLIYFSYDVKMKEKGDIPEGYSVSREKKERFSLILESASTNQTSMYLCASSLPTSSNYEQYFGPGTRLTVT.

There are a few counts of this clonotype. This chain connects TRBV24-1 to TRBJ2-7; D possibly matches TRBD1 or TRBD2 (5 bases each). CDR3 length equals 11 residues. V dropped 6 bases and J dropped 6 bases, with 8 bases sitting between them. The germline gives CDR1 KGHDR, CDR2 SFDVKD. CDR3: CATSRDREQYF. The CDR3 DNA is TGTGCCACCAGTCGGGACCGCGAGCAGTACTTC.

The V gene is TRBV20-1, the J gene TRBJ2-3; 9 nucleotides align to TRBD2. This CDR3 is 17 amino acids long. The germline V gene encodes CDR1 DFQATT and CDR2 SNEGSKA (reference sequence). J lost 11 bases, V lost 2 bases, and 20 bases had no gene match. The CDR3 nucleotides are TGCAGTGCTAGAACTCGCGGGCTAGCGGGGACCTCGGGGGGGCAGTATTTT. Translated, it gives CSARTRGLAGTSGGQYF.

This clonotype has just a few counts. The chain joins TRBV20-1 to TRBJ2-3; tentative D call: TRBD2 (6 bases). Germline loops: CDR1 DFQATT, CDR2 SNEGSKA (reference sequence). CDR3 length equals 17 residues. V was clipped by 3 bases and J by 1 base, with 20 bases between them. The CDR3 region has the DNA TGCAGTGCTAGTGGAGGAGGGGAGCGGGTGGGCACAGATACGCAGTATTTT. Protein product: CSASGGGERVGTDTQYF.

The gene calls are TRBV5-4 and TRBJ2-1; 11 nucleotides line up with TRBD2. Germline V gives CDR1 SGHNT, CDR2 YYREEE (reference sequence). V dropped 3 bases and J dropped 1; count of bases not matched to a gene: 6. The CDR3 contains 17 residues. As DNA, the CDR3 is TGTGCCAGCAGCTCTAAGTCTAGCGGGGGGTCCTACAATGAGCAGTTCTTC. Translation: CASSSKSSGGSYNEQFF.

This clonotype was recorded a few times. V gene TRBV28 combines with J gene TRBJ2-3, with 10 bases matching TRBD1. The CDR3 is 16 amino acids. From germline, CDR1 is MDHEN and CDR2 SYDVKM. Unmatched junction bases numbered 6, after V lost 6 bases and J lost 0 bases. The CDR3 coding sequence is TGTGCCAGCAGCGGTCCGGGACAGGGGAGCACAGATACGCAGTATTTT. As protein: CASSGPGQGSTDTQYF.

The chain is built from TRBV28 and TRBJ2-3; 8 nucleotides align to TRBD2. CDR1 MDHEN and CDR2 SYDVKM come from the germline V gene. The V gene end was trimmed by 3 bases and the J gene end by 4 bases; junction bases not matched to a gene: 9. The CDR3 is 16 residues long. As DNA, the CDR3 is TGTGCCAGCAGTTTTCGGGGGGGGCCGATTTCAGATACGCAGTATTTT. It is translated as CASSFRGGPISDTQYF.

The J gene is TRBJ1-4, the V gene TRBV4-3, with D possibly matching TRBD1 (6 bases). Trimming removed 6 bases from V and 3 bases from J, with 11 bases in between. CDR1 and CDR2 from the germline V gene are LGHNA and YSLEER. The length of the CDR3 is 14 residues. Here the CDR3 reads CASRRDTSNEKLFF. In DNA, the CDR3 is TGCGCCAGCAGACGGGACACCTCTAATGAAAAACTGTTTTTT.

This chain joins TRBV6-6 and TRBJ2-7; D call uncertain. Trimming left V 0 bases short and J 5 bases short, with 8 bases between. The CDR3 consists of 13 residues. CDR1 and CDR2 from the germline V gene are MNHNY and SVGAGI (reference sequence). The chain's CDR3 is CASSYSRSNEQYF. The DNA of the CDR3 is TGTGCCAGCAGTTACTCGCGCAGTAACGAGCAGTACTTC.

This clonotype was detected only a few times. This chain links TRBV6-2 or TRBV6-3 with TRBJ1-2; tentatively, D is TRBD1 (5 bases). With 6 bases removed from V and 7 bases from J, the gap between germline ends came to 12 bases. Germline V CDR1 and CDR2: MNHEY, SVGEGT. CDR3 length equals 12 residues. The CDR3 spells CASRGTASGYTF. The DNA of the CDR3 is TGTGCCAGCAGAGGGACGGCTTCTGGCTACACCTTC.

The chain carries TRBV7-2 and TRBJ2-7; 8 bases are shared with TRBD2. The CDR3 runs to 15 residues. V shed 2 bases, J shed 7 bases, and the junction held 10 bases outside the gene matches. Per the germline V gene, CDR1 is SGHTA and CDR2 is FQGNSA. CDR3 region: CASSLNPASGWEQYF. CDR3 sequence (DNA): TGTGCCAGCAGCTTAAATCCCGCTAGCGGGTGGGAGCAGTACTTC.